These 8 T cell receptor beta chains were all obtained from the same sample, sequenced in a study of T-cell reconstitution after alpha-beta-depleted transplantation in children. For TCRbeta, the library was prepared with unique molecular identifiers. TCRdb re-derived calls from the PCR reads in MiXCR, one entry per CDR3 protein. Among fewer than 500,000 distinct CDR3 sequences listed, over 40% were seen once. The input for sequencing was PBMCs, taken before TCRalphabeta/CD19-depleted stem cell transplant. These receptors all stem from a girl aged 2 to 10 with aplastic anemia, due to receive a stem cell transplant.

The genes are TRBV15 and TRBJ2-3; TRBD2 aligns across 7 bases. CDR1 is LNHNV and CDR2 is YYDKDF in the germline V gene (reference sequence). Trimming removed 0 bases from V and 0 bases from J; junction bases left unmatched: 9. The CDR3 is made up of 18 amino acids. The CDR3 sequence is CATSRDGGNYASTDTQYF. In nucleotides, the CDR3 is TGTGCCACCAGCAGAGACGGGGGGAATTATGCTAGCACAGATACGCAGTATTTT.

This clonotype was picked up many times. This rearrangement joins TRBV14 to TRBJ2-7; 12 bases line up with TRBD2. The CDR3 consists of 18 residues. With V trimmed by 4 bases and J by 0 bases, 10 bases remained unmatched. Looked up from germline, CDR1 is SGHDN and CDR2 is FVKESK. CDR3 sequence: CASSRGLAGRLSSYEQYF. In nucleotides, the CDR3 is TGTGCCAGCAGCCGAGGACTAGCGGGAAGACTGAGCTCCTACGAGCAGTACTTC.

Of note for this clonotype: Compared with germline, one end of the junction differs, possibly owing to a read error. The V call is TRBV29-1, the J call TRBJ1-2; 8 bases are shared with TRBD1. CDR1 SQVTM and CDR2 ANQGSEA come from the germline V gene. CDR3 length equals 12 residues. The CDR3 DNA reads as TGCAGCGTTGACAGGGGGCAGGATGGCTGCACCTTC. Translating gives CSVDRGQDGCTF.

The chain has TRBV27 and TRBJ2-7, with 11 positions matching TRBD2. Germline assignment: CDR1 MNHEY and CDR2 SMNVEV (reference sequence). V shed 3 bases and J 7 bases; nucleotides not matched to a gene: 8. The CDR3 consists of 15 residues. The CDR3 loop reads CASSFTSGSIFEQYF. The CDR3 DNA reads TGTGCCAGCAGTTTTACTAGCGGGAGCATTTTTGAGCAGTACTTC.

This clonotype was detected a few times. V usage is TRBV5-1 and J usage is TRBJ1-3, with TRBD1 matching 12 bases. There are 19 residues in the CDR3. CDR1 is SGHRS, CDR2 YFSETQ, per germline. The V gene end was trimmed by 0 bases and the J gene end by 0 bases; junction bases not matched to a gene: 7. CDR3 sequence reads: CASSLAPGQGASSGNTIYF. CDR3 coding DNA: TGCGCCAGCAGCTTGGCGCCGGGACAGGGGGCCTCCTCTGGAAACACCATATATTTT.

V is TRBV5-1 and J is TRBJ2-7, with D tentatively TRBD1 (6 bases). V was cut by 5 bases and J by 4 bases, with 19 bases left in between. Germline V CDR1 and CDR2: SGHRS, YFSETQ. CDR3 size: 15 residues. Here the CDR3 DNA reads TGCGCCAGCAGTCCGCAGGGGACGGGCATTTACGAGCAGTACTTC. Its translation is CASSPQGTGIYEQYF.

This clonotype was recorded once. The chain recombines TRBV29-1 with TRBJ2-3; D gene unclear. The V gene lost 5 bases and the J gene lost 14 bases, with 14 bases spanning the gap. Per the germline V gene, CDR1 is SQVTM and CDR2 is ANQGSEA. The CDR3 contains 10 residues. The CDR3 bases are TGCAGCGTTCCGGGCTACGGACCGTATTTT. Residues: CSVPGYGPYF.

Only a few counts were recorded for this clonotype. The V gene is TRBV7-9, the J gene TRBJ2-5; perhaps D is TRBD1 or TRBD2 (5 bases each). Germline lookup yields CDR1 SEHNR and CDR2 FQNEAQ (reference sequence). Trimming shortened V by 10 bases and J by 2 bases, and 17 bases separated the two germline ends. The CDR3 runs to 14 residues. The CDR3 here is CATAPGPNQETQYF. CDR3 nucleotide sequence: TGTGCCACCGCCCCGGGACCCAATCAAGAGACCCAGTACTTC. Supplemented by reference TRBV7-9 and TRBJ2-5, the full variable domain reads DTGVSQNPRHKITKRGQNVTFRCDPISEHNRLYWYRQTLGQGPEFLTYFQNEAQLEKSRLLSDRFSAERPKGSFSTLEIQRTEQGDSAMYLCATAPGPNQETQYFGPGTRLLVL.